Listed here are 24 T cell receptor beta chains from one sample, sequenced in a study of T cell changes during pregnancy in multiple sclerosis. Data came from immunoSEQ multiplex PCR; TCRdb stores just in-frame clones and leaves some out. The sample shows over 45,000 clones, over 75% of them seen only once. The source material was CD4+ T cells from peripheral blood mononuclear cells, sampled in the second trimester of pregnancy. The receptors originated from a female donor with multiple sclerosis, enrolled in a pregnancy study.

Concerning this clone: This same CDR3 is encoded by further DNA sequences in the sample. The V gene is TRBV27, the J gene TRBJ1-5, with a tentative D call TRBD1 (5 bases). The germline V and J ends were trimmed by 3 bases and 1 base, with 7 bases remaining between them. The CDR3 is 14 amino acids. Germline V lookup: CDR1 MNHEY, CDR2 SMNVEV (reference sequence). The chain's CDR3 is CASSFRGSNQPQHF. The CDR3 DNA is TGTGCCAGCAGTTTTAGGGGAAGCAATCAGCCCCAGCATTTT.

This clone was detected a few times. The chain uses TRBV7-2 and TRBJ2-3; possibly TRBD1 for D (5 bases). Germline CDR1 reads SGHTA; CDR2 reads FQGNSA. This CDR3 has 13 amino acids. V gave up 2 bases and J gave up 3 bases, with 6 bases separating them. This CDR3 is CASSLRQTDTQYF. CDR3 bases: TGTGCCAGCAGCTTACGACAGACAGATACGCAGTATTTT.

The V call is TRBV4-2, the J call TRBJ1-5; a possible D gene is TRBD1 (5 bases). The CDR3 extends over 13 amino acids. CDR1 and CDR2 (germline): LGHNA, YNFKEQ. Deletions cut 1 base from V and 9 bases from J, with 10 bases between. CDR3 in DNA: TGTGCCAGCAGCCAAGGGGGGGTTCGGCCCCAGCATTTT. Its protein product is CASSQGGVRPQHF.

This chain connects TRBV29-1 to TRBJ2-7, with no clear D. The CDR3 sequence is 15 residues long. V dropped 7 bases and J dropped 0 bases, with 19 bases sitting between them. The germline gives CDR1 SQVTM, CDR2 ANQGSEA. The CDR3, as DNA: TGCAGCGCCTTGAAGTTAGTAGAAAGCTCCTACGAGCAGTACTTC. Encoded protein: CSALKLVESSYEQYF.

This clone has only one observation. V is TRBV21-1 and J is TRBJ2-3; the D call in the table, TRBD2, was not verified against the DNA. TRBV21-1 is recorded as a pseudogene. CDR3 length equals 10 residues. In nucleotides, the CDR3 is TGTGCCAGCAGGTTTAACTCGCAGTATTTT. Encoded protein: CASRFNSQYF.

The rearrangement uses TRBV11-2 and TRBJ2-5; 8 bases map to TRBD1. Germline CDR1 is SGHAT and CDR2 is FQNNGV. The CDR3 runs 15 residues. Germline trimming cut 3 bases from V and 2 bases from J; bases unmatched to any gene: 5. The CDR3 here is CASSFGQGRQETQYF. CDR3 coding DNA: TGTGCCAGCAGCTTTGGACAGGGTAGACAAGAGACCCAGTACTTC.

In its sample, this clone was seen once. The J gene is TRBJ2-1, the V gene TRBV5-1; 7 bases fit TRBD2. The V and J ends lost 5 bases and 6 bases, in that order; junction bases with no gene match: 20. Germline CDR1 and CDR2: SGHRS and YFSETQ. The CDR3 covers 18 residues. In DNA, the CDR3 is TGCGCCAGCAGTCACTCGTGGCCGGGAGGTGGGGTTTCCAATGAGCAGTTCTTC. Translating gives CASSHSWPGGGVSNEQFF.

This clone occurred once. The junction and the germline gene differ at one end; a read error may be behind it. This chain joins TRBV2 and TRBJ2-4, with a tentative D call TRBD1 (5 bases). CDR1 is SNHLY and CDR2 is FYNNEI in the germline V gene. This CDR3 contains 11 residues. As DNA, the CDR3 is TGTGCCACCAGTGGGGCACACATTCAGTACTTC. This encodes CATSGAHIQYF.

The chain recombines TRBV11-2 with TRBJ2-2; 7 bases are shared with TRBD1. The V gene's germline CDR1 is SGHAT and CDR2 FQNNGV. Trimming removed 2 bases from V and 6 bases from J; junction bases left unmatched: 3. The CDR3 is 14 residues long. The CDR3 protein is CASSLNTGAGELFF. CDR3 DNA: TGTGCCAGCAGCTTAAATACAGGGGCCGGGGAGCTGTTTTTT.

The chain is built from TRBV28 and TRBJ1-5; TRBD1 matches at 10 bases. Germline trimming cut 3 bases from V and 4 bases from J; bases unmatched to any gene: 6. The germline CDR1 and CDR2 sequences are MDHEN and SYDVKM. The CDR3 runs to 16 residues. Here the CDR3 DNA reads TGTGCCAGCAGTTTTGAGACAGGGGGCAGGAATCAGCCCCAGCATTTT. As protein: CASSFETGGRNQPQHF.

J is TRBJ1-2 and V is TRBV28; possible D gene TRBD1, 5 bases. V lost 2 bases and J 4 bases, leaving 8 bases between the germline ends. Germline-derived CDR1 and CDR2 are MDHEN and SYDVKM. This CDR3 region has 13 residues. The CDR3 DNA reads TGTGCCAGCAGTTTACAGGGCACCTATGGCTACACCTTC. This sequence encodes CASSLQGTYGYTF.

The rearrangement uses TRBV5-1 and TRBJ1-4, with 12 bases fitting TRBD1. The V gene end was trimmed by 4 bases and the J gene end by 10 bases; junction bases not matched to a gene: 8. The CDR3 is 15 amino acids. Germline CDR1 reads SGHRS; CDR2 reads YFSETQ. CDR3 coding DNA: TGCGCCAGCAGCCGGGAAGGGACAGGGGGCACAAAACTGTTTTTT. Translated: CASSREGTGGTKLFF.

The rearrangement uses TRBV30 and TRBJ2-3, with D possibly being TRBD2 (5 bases). Trimming took off 7 bases at V and 6 bases at J, with 20 bases between the two ends. The CDR3 loop spans 14 amino acids. The germline V gene encodes CDR1 GTSNPN and CDR2 SVGIG (reference sequence). The CDR3 sequence: CASKPYGILDTQYF. In nucleotides, the CDR3 is TGTGCCTCAAAACCGTACGGGATTCTGGATACGCAGTATTTT.

The V gene is TRBV28, the J gene TRBJ2-1; possibly TRBD1 for D (6 bases). The CDR3 is 14 residues long. V was pared by 6 bases and J by 6 bases, with 15 bases between. Germline lookup yields CDR1 MDHEN and CDR2 SYDVKM. DNA of the CDR3: TGTGCCAGCAGGCCTACAGGGCAAAGCAATGAGCAGTTCTTC. This encodes CASRPTGQSNEQFF.

The chain carries TRBV30 and TRBJ2-7; 13 bases map to TRBD2. Trimming took 5 bases from V and 3 from J; bases not matched to a gene: 7. Germline-derived CDR1 and CDR2 are GTSNPN and SVGIG (reference sequence). The CDR3 is 15 residues long. The CDR3 is CAWGIRLAGGYEQYF. The DNA for the CDR3 is TGTGCCTGGGGGATAAGACTAGCGGGAGGCTACGAGCAGTACTTC.

This chain links TRBV5-6 with TRBJ2-7; the match to TRBD2 covers 7 bases. The CDR3 loop spans 14 amino acids. Germline V gene sequence: CDR1 SGHDT, CDR2 YYEEEE. V dropped 3 bases and J dropped 3; count of bases not matched to a gene: 6. CDR3 amino acids: CASSSLAELYEQYF. CDR3 in DNA: TGTGCCAGCAGCTCTCTAGCGGAGCTCTACGAGCAGTACTTC.

The chain couples TRBV5-8 to TRBJ2-7, with D possibly matching TRBD2 (6 bases). CDR1 and CDR2 (germline): SGHTS, YDEGEE. Trimming stripped 4 bases from V and 0 bases from J, with 26 bases between. CDR3 length: 19 amino acids. CDR3 sequence reads: CASSGARGLSGPSSYEQYF. CDR3 bases: TGTGCCAGCAGCGGGGCTAGAGGGCTGAGCGGGCCCTCCTCCTACGAGCAGTACTTC.

This rearrangement joins TRBV7-3 to TRBJ1-1, with D possibly matching TRBD1 (6 bases). Trimming left V 5 bases short and J 4 bases short, with 14 bases between. The CDR3 extends over 14 amino acids. CDR1 SGHTA and CDR2 FQGTGA come from the germline V gene. The DNA of the CDR3 is TGTGCCAGCAGCGCGGGCACAGGGAGCACTGAAGCTTTCTTT. Translation: CASSAGTGSTEAFF.

This sequence joins TRBV11-3 and TRBJ2-2; 7 bases fit TRBD1. Germline-derived CDR1 and CDR2 are SGHNT and YENEEA. The CDR3 contains 16 residues. The J segment lost 3 bases and the V segment lost 4 bases, leaving 8 bases of the junction unmatched. In DNA, the CDR3 is TGTGCCAGCAGCTCCAGGACAGGCTTGTACACCGGGGAGCTGTTTTTT. Protein sequence: CASSSRTGLYTGELFF.

This sequence joins TRBV11-2 and TRBJ1-2; 11 bases are shared with TRBD1. Germline values: CDR1 SGHAT, CDR2 FQNNGV. V was clipped by 5 bases and J by 7 bases; unmatched bases: 6. This CDR3 is 14 amino acids long. The CDR3 region has the DNA TGTGCCAGCAGCCCCCGGACAGGGGGCTTTGGCTACACCTTC. This translates into CASSPRTGGFGYTF.

This chain joins TRBV18 and TRBJ2-2; 13 nucleotides match TRBD2. The CDR3 is 19 amino acids. V was clipped by 0 bases and J by 4 bases; unmatched bases: 8. The germline CDR1 and CDR2 sequences are KGHSH and LQKENI. The CDR3 sequence is CASSPPVRLAGGVTGELFF. The CDR3 DNA reads TGTGCCAGCTCACCACCTGTCCGACTAGCGGGAGGAGTCACCGGGGAGCTGTTTTTT.

The V and J genes are TRBV5-1 and TRBJ1-1; no firm D call. Germline CDR1 SGHRS, CDR2 YFSETQ. V lost 5 bases, J lost 0 bases, and 8 bases lay in between. CDR3 length: 13 amino acids. The CDR3 sequence is CASSADMNTEAFF. The CDR3 DNA sequence: TGCGCCAGCAGTGCTGACATGAACACTGAAGCTTTCTTT.

The chain has TRBV5-1 and TRBJ2-3, with TRBD1 as a possible D gene (5 bases). Germline lookup yields CDR1 SGHRS and CDR2 YFSETQ. V lost 4 bases and J 2 bases, leaving 8 bases between the germline ends. This CDR3 has 13 residues. The CDR3 DNA follows: TGCGCCAGCAGCACAGGCCTCACAGATACGCAGTATTTT. Its translation is CASSTGLTDTQYF.

In DNA, the CDR3 is TGCAGCGTTGAGGGGAGGAACATTCAGTACTTC. It encodes CSVEGRNIQYF. This chain links TRBV29-1 with TRBJ2-4, with a tentative D call TRBD2 (6 bases). Germline CDR1 and CDR2: SQVTM and ANQGSEA. This CDR3 comprises 11 residues. Trimming removed 3 bases from V and 7 bases from J, with 7 bases in between.